This TCR beta chain is from a study of T-cell memory formation after mild COVID-19. Study in general: TCR clusters largely stayed donor specific.

5'RACE, which relied on constant-segment primers, yielded TCR alpha and TCR beta cDNA libraries carrying sample barcodes and UMIs. TCRdb re-derived calls from the 5' RACE reads in MiXCR, one entry per CDR3 protein. The table lists under 400,000 distinct CDR3 sequences, 25% to 30% of them singletons, with roughly 14% in the top ten. This clonotype appeared once. Its antigen remains unidentified. Whole-study findings and limits: CD4+ clones that contracted lay mainly in CM and EM; CD8+ ones lay in EMRA.

Germline trimming cut 5 bases from V and 0 bases from J; bases unmatched to any gene: 5. Germline loops: CDR1 KGHDR, CDR2 SFDVKD. The CDR3 spans 16 residues. This TCR came from an adult woman who had mild COVID-19 (a few samples of this study predate the infection). Cell type and time point are not known. Sequenced sample: PBMCs or a T cell subset sorted from them (not recorded which). The gene calls are TRBV24-1 and TRBJ1-3; 8 positions agree with TRBD1. The CDR3, as DNA: TGTGCCACCAGTGGGGGGACAGGACGCTCTGGAAACACCATATATTTT. As protein: CATSGGTGRSGNTIYF.